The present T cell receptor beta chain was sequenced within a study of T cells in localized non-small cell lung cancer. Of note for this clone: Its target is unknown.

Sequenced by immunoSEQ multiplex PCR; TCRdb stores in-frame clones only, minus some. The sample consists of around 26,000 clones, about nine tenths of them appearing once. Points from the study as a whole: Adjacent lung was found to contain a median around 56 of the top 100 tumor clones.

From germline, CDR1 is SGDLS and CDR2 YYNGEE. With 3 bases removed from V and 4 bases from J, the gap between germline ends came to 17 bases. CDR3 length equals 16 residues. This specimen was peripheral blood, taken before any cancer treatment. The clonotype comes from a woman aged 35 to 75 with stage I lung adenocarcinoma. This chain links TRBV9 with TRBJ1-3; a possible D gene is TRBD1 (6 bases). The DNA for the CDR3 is TGTGCCAGCAGCGCCCCGGGGGCGAGGGGAGGAAACACCATATATTTT. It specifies CASSAPGARGGNTIYF.